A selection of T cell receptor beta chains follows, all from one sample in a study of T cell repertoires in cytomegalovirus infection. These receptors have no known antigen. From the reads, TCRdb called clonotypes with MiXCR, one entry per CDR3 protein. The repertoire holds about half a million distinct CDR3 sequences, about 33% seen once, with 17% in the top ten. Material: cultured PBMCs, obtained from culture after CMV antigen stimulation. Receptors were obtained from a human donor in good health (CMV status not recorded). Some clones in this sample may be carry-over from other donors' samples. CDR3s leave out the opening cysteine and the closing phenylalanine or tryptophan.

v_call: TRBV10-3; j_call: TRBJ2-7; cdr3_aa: AISVTVDSYEQY
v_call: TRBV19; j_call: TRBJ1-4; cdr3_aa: ASSMAGRNEKLF
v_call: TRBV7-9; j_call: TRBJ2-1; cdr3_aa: ASSATGGVVSYNEQF
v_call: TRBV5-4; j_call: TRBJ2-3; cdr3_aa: ASTEGSTDTQY
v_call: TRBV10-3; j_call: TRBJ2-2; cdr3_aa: AISVAGVGTGELF
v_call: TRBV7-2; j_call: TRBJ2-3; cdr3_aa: ASSPVLVTDTQY
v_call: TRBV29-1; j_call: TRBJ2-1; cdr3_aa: SVDGRAGVEQF
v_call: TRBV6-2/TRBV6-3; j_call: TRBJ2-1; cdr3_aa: ASSPKLGGEQF
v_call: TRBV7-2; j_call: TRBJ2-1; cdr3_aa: ASSFTGTTSYNEQF
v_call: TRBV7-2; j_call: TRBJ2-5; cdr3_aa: ASSSGQSRLQETQY
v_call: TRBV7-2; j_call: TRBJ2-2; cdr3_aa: ASSLERVGTGELF
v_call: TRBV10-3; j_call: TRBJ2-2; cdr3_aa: AITTILSAGELF
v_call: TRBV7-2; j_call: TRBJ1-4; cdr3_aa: ASRHTGEGEKLF
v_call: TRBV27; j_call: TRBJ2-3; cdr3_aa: ASSPDTVFLTDTQY
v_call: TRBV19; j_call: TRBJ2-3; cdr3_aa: ASTWGGPWY
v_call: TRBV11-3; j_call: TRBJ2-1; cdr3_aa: ASSLEQGWRNEQF
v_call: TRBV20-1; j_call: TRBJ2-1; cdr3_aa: SARDPLGLYNEQF
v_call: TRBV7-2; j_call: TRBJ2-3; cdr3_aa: ASSLDLAGEDTQY
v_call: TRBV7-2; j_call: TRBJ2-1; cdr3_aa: ASSFIAGGTYNEQF
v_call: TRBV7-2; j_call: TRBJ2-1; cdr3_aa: ASSRDQTSYNEQF
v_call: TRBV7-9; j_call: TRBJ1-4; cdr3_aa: ASSSGGAHEKLF
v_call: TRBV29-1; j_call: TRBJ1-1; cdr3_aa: SAADGGEAF
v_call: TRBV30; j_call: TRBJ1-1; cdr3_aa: AWIPQGIGVTAEAF
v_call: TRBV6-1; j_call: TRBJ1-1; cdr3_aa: ASSRTLNTEAF
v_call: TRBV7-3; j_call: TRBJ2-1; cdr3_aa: ASSHVGRAIDEQF
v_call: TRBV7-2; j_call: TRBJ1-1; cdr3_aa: ASRTGTGGTEAF
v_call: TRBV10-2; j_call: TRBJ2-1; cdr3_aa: ASSESTLGLLPHNEQF
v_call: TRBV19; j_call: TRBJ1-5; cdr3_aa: ASSPNTDQPQH
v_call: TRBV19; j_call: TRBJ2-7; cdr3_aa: ASSPGLRHLEY
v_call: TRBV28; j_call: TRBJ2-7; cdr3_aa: ASTAGQGMRSGKQY
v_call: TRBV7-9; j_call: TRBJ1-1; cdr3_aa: ASSREGQGFTEAF
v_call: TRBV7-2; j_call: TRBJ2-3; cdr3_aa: ASSLGVVDTQY
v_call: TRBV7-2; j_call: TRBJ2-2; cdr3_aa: ASSRFETGGMVRELF
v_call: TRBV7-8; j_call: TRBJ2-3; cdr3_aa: ASSLGGLAGADTQY
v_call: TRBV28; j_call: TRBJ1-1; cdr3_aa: ASRLLNTEAF